Detailed here is one T cell receptor (beta chain). The sample is drawn from a study of blood T cell repertoires in COVID-19. Study-wide context: Samples of COVID-19 (acute and convalescent) were obtained from the United States, Italy and Spain.

Only in-frame clones appear in the TCRdb table, and some are missing; sequencing was by immunoSEQ multiplex PCR. The repertoire includes over 25,000 clones, 70% to 85% of them detected once, and 10% to 15% sits in the top ten. The receptor was derived from a human donor in a cohort sampled during active COVID-19. The sample was peripheral blood.

The CDR3 spells CASRPSSGGASEQYF. The CDR3, as DNA: TGTGCCAGCAGACCCTCTAGCGGGGGGGCGAGTGAGCAGTACTTC. The J gene is TRBJ2-7, the V gene TRBV7-9; 12 bases map to TRBD2. This CDR3 region has 15 residues. Germline CDR1 is SEHNR and CDR2 is FQNEAQ (reference sequence). V was pared by 6 bases and J by 7 bases, with 10 bases of the junction left unmatched.